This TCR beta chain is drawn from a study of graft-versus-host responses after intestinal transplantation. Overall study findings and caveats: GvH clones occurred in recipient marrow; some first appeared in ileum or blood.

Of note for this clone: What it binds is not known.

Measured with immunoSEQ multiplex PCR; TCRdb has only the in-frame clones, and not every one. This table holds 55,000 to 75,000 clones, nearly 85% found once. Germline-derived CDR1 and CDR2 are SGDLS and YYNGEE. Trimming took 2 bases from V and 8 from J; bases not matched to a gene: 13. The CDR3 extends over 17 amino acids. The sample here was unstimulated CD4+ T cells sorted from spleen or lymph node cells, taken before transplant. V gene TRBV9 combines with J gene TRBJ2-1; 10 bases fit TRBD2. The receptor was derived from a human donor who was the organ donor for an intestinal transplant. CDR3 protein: CASSVRERGGPGDEQFF. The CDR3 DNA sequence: TGTGCCAGCAGCGTGAGAGAGCGGGGGGGCCCTGGCGATGAGCAGTTCTTC.